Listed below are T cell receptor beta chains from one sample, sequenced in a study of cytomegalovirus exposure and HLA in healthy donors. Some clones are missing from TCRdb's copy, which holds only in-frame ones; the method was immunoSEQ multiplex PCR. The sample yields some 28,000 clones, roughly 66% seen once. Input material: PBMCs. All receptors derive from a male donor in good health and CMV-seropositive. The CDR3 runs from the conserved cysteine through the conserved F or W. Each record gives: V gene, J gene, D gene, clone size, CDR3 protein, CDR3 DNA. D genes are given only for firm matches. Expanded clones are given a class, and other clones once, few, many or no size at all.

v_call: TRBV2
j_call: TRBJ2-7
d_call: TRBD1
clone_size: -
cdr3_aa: CASSLDRSSYEQYF
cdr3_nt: TGTGCCAGCAGCCTGGACAGGAGCTCCTACGAGCAGTACTTC

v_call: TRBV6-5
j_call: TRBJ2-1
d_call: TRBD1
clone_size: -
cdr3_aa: CASSPDRVGYNEQFF
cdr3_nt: TGTGCCAGCAGTCCTGACAGGGTGGGGTACAATGAGCAGTTCTTC

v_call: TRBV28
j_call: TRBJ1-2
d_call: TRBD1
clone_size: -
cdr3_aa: CASSLVESRTGFRNGYTF
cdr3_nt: TGTGCCAGCAGTTTGGTCGAAAGTCGGACAGGGTTTCGGAATGGCTACACCTTC

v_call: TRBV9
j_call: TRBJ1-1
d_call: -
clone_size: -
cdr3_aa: CASSVATTVNTEAFF
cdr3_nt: TGTGCCAGCAGCGTAGCTACGACAGTGAACACTGAAGCTTTCTTT

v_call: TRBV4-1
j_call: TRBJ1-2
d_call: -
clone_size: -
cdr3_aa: CASSQGRGQDYGYTF
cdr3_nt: TGCGCCAGCAGCCAAGGGCGGGGGCAAGACTATGGCTACACCTTC

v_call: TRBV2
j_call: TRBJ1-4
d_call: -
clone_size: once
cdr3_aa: CAIWRVGALNEKLFF
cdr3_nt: TGTGCCATCTGGCGTGTAGGGGCCCTTAATGAAAAACTGTTTTTT

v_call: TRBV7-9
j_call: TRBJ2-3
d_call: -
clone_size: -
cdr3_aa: CASCFERGTDTQYF
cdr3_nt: TGTGCCAGCTGCTTTGAGCGGGGCACAGATACGCAGTATTTT

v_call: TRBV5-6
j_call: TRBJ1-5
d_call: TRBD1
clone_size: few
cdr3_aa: CASSWTGRGNQPQHF
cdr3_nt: TGTGCCAGCAGCTGGACAGGGCGCGGCAATCAGCCCCAGCATTTT

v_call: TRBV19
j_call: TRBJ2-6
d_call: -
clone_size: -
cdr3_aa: CASSKVEASGANVLTF
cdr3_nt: TGTGCCAGTAGTAAGGTGGAGGCCTCTGGGGCCAACGTCCTGACTTTC

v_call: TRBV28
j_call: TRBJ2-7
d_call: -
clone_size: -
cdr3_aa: CASSLWRREQYF
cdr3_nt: TGTGCCAGCAGTTTATGGCGGCGGGAGCAGTACTTC

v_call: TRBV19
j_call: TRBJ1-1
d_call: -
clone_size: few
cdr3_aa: CASSMGHGNTEAFF
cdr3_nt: TGTGCCAGTAGTATGGGGCACGGAAACACTGAAGCTTTCTTT

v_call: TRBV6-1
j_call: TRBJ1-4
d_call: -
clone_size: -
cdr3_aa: CASSDRQGREKLFF
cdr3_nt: TGTGCCAGCAGTGACCGGCAGGGAAGGGAAAAACTGTTTTTT

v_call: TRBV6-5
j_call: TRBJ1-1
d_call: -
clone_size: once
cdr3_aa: CASTNLGGTEAFF
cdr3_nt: TGTGCCAGCACCAACTTGGGGGGCACTGAAGCTTTCTTT

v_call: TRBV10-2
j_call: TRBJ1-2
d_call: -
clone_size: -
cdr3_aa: CATTKGQGYGYTF
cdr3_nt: TGCGCCACCACGAAGGGGCAGGGCTATGGCTACACCTTC

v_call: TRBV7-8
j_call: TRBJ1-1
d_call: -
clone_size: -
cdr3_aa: CASSPGTEEAFF
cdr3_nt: TGTGCCAGCAGCCCGGGGACTGAAGAAGCTTTCTTT

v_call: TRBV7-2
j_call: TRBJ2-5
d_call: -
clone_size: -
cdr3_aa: CASSYGYAPYQETQYF
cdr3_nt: TGTGCCAGCTCCTACGGTTACGCACCGTACCAAGAGACCCAGTACTTC

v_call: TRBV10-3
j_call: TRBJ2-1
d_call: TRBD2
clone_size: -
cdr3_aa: CAISEGTSGVYNEQFF
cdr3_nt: TGTGCCATCAGTGAGGGGACTAGCGGGGTGTACAATGAGCAGTTCTTC

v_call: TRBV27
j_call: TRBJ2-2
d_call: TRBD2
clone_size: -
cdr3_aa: CASSLPASGTGELFF
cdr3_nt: TGTGCCAGCAGTTTACCGGCTAGCGGTACCGGGGAGCTGTTTTTT

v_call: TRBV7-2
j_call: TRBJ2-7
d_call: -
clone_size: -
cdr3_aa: CASSLVPAGRGSPSYEQYF
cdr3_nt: TGTGCCAGCAGCTTAGTCCCTGCGGGCCGGGGGTCCCCCTCCTACGAGCAGTACTTC

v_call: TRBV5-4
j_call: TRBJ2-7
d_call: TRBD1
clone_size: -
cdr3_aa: CASSLWTGGGEQYF
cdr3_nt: TGTGCCAGCAGCTTGTGGACAGGGGGCGGCGAGCAGTACTTC

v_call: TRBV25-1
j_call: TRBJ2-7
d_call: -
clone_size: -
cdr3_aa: CASSASSGPYEQYF
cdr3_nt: TGTGCCAGCAGTGCCTCGAGCGGACCCTACGAGCAGTACTTC

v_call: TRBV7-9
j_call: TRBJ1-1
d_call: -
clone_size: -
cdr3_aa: CASSPDSWRAFF
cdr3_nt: TGTGCCAGCAGCCCCGATTCTTGGCGGGCTTTCTTT

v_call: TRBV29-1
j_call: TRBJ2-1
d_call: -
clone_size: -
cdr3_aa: CSVDLRGRSYNEQFF
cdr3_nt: TGCAGCGTTGATTTACGGGGGAGGTCCTACAATGAGCAGTTCTTC

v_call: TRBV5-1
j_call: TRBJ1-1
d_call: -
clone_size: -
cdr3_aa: CASSHREGGAEAFF
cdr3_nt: TGCGCCAGCAGCCATAGAGAAGGAGGCGCTGAAGCTTTCTTT

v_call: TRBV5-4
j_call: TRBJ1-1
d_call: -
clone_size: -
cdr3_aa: CASSSNRELAEAFF
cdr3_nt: TGTGCCAGCAGCTCAAACAGGGAATTGGCTGAAGCTTTCTTT

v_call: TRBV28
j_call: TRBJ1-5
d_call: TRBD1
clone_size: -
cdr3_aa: CASSPTGSSNQPQHF
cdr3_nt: TGTGCCAGCAGTCCGACAGGGTCGAGCAATCAGCCCCAGCATTTT

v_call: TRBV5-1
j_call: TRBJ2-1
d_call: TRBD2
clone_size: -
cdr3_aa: CASSLTTSGVEQFF
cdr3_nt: TGCGCCAGCAGCTTGACTACTAGCGGGGTTGAGCAGTTCTTC

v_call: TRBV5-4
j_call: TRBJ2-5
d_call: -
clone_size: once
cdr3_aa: CASSSDSLQETQYF
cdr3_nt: TGTGCCAGCAGCTCGGACAGTCTTCAAGAGACCCAGTACTTC

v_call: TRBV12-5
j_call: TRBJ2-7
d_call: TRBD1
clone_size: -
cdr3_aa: CASGRGLAYEQYF
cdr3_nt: TGTGCTAGTGGTAGGGGGCTCGCCTACGAGCAGTACTTC

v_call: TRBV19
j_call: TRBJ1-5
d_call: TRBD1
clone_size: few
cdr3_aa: CASGYRQGGNQPQHF
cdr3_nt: TGTGCCAGCGGTTACCGGCAGGGGGGCAATCAGCCCCAGCATTTT

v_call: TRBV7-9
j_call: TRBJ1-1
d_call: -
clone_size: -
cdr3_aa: CASSLGYMNTEAFF
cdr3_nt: TGTGCCAGCAGCTTAGGATACATGAACACTGAAGCTTTCTTT

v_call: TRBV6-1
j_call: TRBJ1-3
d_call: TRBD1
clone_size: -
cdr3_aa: CASSVTGTGGNTIYF
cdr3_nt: TGTGCCAGCAGTGTTACCGGGACAGGGGGAAACACCATATATTTT

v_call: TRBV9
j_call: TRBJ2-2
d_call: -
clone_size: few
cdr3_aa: CASSVGTAKAGELFF
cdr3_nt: TGTGCCAGCAGCGTAGGGACAGCGAAGGCCGGGGAGCTGTTTTTT

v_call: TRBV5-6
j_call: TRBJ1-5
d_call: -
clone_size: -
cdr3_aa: CASSLRGNQPQHF
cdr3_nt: TGTGCCAGCAGCTTGAGGGGAAATCAGCCCCAGCATTTT

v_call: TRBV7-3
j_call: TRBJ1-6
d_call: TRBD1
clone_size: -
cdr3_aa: CASRDRGNSPLHF
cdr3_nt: TGTGCCAGCAGGGACAGGGGGAATTCACCCCTCCACTTT

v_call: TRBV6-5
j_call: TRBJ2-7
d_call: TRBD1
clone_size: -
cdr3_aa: CASSPGQGGNEQYF
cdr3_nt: TGTGCCAGCAGTCCCGGACAGGGGGGCAACGAGCAGTACTTC

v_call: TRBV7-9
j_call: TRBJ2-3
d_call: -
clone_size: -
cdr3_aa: CASSFGGASPVGDTQYF
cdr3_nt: TGTGCCAGCAGCTTTGGGGGGGCTAGCCCTGTTGGAGATACGCAGTATTTT

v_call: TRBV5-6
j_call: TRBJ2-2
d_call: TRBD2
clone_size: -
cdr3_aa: CASSLGLAGNTGELFF
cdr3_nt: TGTGCCAGCAGCTTGGGACTAGCGGGGAACACCGGGGAGCTGTTTTTT

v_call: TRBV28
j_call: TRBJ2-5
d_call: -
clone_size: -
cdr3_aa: CASSFTTGFRKTQYF
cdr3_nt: TGTGCCAGCAGTTTCACTACAGGGTTTCGGAAGACCCAGTACTTC

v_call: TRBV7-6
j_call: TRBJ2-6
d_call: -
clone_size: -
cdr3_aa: CASSFSGAGANVLTF
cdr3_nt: TGTGCCAGCAGCTTTTCGGGGGCTGGGGCCAACGTCCTGACTTTC

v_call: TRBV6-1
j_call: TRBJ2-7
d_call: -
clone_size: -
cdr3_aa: CASSEADGGMAEQYF
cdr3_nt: TGTGCCAGCAGTGAAGCTGACGGGGGTATGGCCGAGCAGTACTTC

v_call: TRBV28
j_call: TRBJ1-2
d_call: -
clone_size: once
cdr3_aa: CASSLLILQGPLGYTF
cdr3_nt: TGTGCCAGCAGTTTATTGATCCTCCAGGGGCCCTTGGGCTACACCTTC

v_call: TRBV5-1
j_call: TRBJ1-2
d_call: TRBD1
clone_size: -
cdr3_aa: CASSLPTGTGGEGYTF
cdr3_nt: TGCGCCAGCAGCTTGCCGACTGGGACAGGGGGCGAGGGCTACACCTTC

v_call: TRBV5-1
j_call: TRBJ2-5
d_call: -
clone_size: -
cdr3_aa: CASSLATGGQETQYF
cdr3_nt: TGCGCCAGCAGCTTGGCCACGGGCGGACAGGAGACCCAGTACTTC

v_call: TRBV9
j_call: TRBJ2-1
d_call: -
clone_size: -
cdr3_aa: CASSVEEGPYNEQFF
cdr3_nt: TGTGCCAGCAGCGTAGAGGAGGGACCCTACAATGAGCAGTTCTTC

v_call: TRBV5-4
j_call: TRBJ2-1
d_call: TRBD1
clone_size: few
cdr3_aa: CASRETGGAYNEQFF
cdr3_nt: TGTGCCAGCAGGGAGACAGGGGGCGCCTACAATGAGCAGTTCTTC

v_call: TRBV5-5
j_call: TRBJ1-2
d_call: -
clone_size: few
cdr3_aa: CASSLDAGFYGYTF
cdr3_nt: TGTGCCAGCAGCTTGGATGCGGGATTCTATGGCTACACCTTC

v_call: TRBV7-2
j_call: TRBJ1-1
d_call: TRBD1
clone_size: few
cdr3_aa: CASSLSGTANTEAFF
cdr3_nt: TGTGCCAGCAGCTTATCCGGGACAGCCAACACTGAAGCTTTCTTT

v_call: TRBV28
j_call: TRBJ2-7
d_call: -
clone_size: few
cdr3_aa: CASSGGGSSSSYEQYF
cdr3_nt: TGTGCCAGCAGTGGGGGAGGTTCATCTAGCTCCTACGAGCAGTACTTC

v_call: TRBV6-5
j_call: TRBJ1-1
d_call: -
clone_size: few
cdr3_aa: CASSYSSMNTEAFF
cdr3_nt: TGTGCCAGCAGTTACTCGTCCATGAACACTGAAGCTTTCTTT

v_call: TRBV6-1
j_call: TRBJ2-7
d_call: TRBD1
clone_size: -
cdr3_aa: CASSKTGSPYEQYF
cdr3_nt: TGTGCCAGCAGTAAGACAGGGAGTCCCTACGAGCAGTACTTC

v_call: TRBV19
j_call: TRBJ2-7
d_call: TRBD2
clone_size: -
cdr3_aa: CASSTRRGRPYEQYF
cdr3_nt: TGTGCCAGTAGTACAAGGCGCGGGAGGCCCTACGAGCAGTACTTC

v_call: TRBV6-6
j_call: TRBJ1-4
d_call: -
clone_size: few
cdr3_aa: CASTAQVGLFF
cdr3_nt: TGTGCCAGCACTGCGCAGGTTGGGCTGTTTTTT

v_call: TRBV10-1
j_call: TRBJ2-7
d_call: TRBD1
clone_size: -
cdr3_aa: CASSESGGQDYEQYF
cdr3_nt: TGCGCCAGCAGTGAGTCCGGTGGACAGGACTACGAGCAGTACTTC

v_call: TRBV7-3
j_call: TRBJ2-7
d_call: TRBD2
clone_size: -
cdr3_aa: CASSLRPSGGEQYF
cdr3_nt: TGTGCCAGCAGCTTAAGGCCTAGCGGGGGCGAGCAGTACTTC

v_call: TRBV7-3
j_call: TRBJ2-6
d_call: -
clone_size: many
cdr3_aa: CASSLNLRGSSGANVLTF
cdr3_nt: TGTGCCAGCAGCTTAAACTTGCGGGGTAGCTCTGGGGCCAACGTCCTGACTTTC

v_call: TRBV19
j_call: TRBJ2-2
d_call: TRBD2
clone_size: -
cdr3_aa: CATNTGLAGTGELFF
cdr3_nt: TGTGCCACCAATACGGGACTAGCGGGAACCGGGGAGCTGTTTTTT

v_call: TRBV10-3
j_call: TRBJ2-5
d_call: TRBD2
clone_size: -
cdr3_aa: CAISERGTSAKETQYF
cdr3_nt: TGTGCCATCAGCGAGAGAGGGACTAGCGCAAAAGAGACCCAGTACTTC

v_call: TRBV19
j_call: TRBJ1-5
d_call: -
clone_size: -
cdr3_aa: CASVPRASRDQPQHF
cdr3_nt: TGTGCCAGTGTTCCGAGGGCATCTAGGGATCAGCCCCAGCATTTT